The source of this TCR beta chain is a study of T cells in Graves' hyperthyroidism and ophthalmopathy (dated by TCRdb to about 2019). As for the study more broadly: Peripheral blood was collected at initial diagnosis, before any treatment. TCR V-J signatures able to tell the groups apart were searched for in a discovery cohort of approximately 95 patients, of whom over 40 had Graves' ophthalmopathy and roughly 59 had stable Graves' hyperthyroidism. An independent validation cohort of under 20 hyperthyroidism patients and 17 patients who later progressed to ophthalmopathy tested prospective prediction of ophthalmopathy. The roughly 100 discovery patients were randomly divided into training and test sets at a 7:3 ratio. The study also compared thyroid tissue and blood T-cell repertoires from roughly six Graves' hyperthyroidism patients. After blood sampling, hyperthyroidism patients were treated with methimazole at a starting dose of 30 mg daily, and ophthalmopathy patients were treated with high-dose intravenous methylprednisolone. The paper reports TCR Vbeta CDR3 sequencing of roughly 140 peripheral blood samples: over 40 ophthalmopathy, under 80 hyperthyroidism and some 17 progressor patients.

TCR beta CDR3 regions were amplified from RNA transcripts. The TCR CDR3 was subjected to a first round of RT-PCR using the HTBI primer set and the Qiagen OneStep RT-PCR kit. A second multiplex PCR round built the libraries, followed by size selection and purification. Sequencing of the libraries was done on an Illumina HiSeq2000 using paired-end 100 bp reads. Concerning the study's data processing: SOAPnuke was used to process the raw data, with reads discarded if the reads contained adapters or uncalled bases, had a mean Phred below 15, or lacked an exact constant-primer or identifier match. High-quality paired reads were merged using COPE v1.2.5, and each unique nucleotide sequence was defined as a clonotype. MiTCR v1.1 was used to align clonotypes to the IMGT TRBV, TRBD and TRBJ reference segments. The analysis included only V-J combinations with a frequency above 0.0001, which together covered 99.2% of the repertoires. The TCS score was defined as F50 (clonal expansion) divided by E x V (chaos), with BLOSUM62-based TCRdist calculated between CDR3 peptides within each V-J. Welch's t-statistics and random forest reduced around 550 V-J features to 13, which were used in a naive Bayes classifier (R e1071). Clones were called with MiXCR by TCRdb after fastp trimmed the public reads at Q25, and only in-frame beta chains were retained. Each entry is one CDR3 protein sequence, shown with its most common DNA and genes. The V and J calls and clone size are TCRdb's, not the authors'. The sample yields 250,000 to 300,000 distinct CDR3 sequences; 13% to 15% were counted once. Together, the top ten hold roughly 15% of the sample.

Broader findings and caveats from the paper: Most expanded thyroid clonotypes (frequency above 0.001) were also detected in blood, suggesting blood repertoires may reflect thyroid immune responses. A 13 V-J signature model separated ophthalmopathy from stable hyperthyroidism, with roughly 88% sensitivity and about 81% specificity in cross-validation and 80%/75% in testing. In validation, progression to ophthalmopathy was predicted by the model with roughly 71% sensitivity and just over 72% specificity, a median of around 5.9 months before onset. Sample size was not statistically predetermined, and blinding of investigators to group allocation was not performed.

CDR1 MNHNS and CDR2 SASEGT were looked up in the germline V gene. The cysteine opens and the phenylalanine closes a CDR3 of 17 amino acids. The sequence is cut down to CDR3 DNA, 51 bases in frame from base 1. V loses 1 base, J loses 2 bases, and the germline ends lie 15 bases apart. The hyperthyroidism patients were between 18 and 65 years old and newly diagnosed, with a disease duration of less than 2 months. The study excluded patients with uncontrolled infections, other autoimmune diseases, pregnancy or lactation. Diagnoses were based on clinical symptoms, serum thyroxine and TRAb, thyroid ultrasound and orbital computed tomography. Blood from progressor patients was drawn when they were first diagnosed with hyperthyroidism, before any ophthalmopathy symptoms appeared. PBMCs were isolated from around 10 ml of fresh peripheral blood by Ficoll-Paque density gradient centrifugation. Progressor patients were initially diagnosed with Graves' hyperthyroidism and developed ophthalmopathy during follow-up. Trizol reagent was used to extract total RNA, and RNA quality was then checked on an Agilent 2100 Bioanalyzer.

As to this clonotype: Its antigen remains unidentified. The sample holds no much larger clone one base away, and base qualities are not on file.

The source is a woman in her forties with Graves' hyperthyroidism that later progressed to Graves' ophthalmopathy. The sequence links TRBV6-1 to TRBJ1-5; 6 matching bases give a weak D call of TRBD1. The sample consisted of blood. The CDR3 region has the sequence CASSEVAGVHGNQPQHF. In nucleotides, the sequence is TGTGCCAGCAGTGAAGTGGCAGGGGTTCACGGCAATCAGCCCCAGCATTTT.